This is a list of T cell receptor beta chains from one sample in a study of cytomegalovirus exposure and HLA in healthy donors. Sequencing was performed with immunoSEQ multiplex PCR; in TCRdb, only in-frame clones are kept and a portion is missing. Of approximately 240,000 clones listed, about 80% are singletons. Source material: PBMCs. The source of these receptors is a woman in her thirties or forties in good health and CMV-seronegative. The CDR3 runs from the conserved cysteine through the conserved F or W. A D gene is named only where the DNA matches it firmly. Clone size is not always given. Where it is, it says once, few, many or a class for expanded clones.

j_gene | v_gene | d_gene | abundance | CDR3nt | CDR3aa
TRBJ2-5 | TRBV5-1 | NA | NA | TGCGCCAGCAGCTTGGGACAGGCAGGAGAGACCCAGTACTTC | CASSLGQAGETQYF
TRBJ2-1 | TRBV5-1 | TRBD1 | NA | TGCGCCAGCAGCTTTTTGAGACAGGGGTCAAACAATGAGCAGTTCTTC | CASSFLRQGSNNEQFF
TRBJ1-6 | TRBV18 | NA | once | TGTGCCAGCTCCGTCGGAGGCAATTATAATTCACCCCTCCACTTT | CASSVGGNYNSPLHF
TRBJ2-2 | TRBV5-6 | NA | few | TGTGCCAGCAGCGGAGCGTGGGGGCCGGAGGTAGGGGAGCTGTTTTTT | CASSGAWGPEVGELFF
TRBJ1-2 | TRBV15 | TRBD1 | NA | TGTGCCACCAGCAGAGAGAGAGGGGGCGCATCCTATGGCTACACCTTC | CATSRERGGASYGYTF
TRBJ2-7 | TRBV11-3 | NA | NA | TGTGCCAGCAGTTCCGGGCAGGGGACCTACGAGCAGTACTTC | CASSSGQGTYEQYF
TRBJ2-1 | TRBV6-5 | TRBD1 | NA | TGTGCCAGCAGTCAAGACAGGGTGTACTACAATGAGCAGTTCTTC | CASSQDRVYYNEQFF
TRBJ2-1 | TRBV19 | TRBD1 | NA | TGTGCCAGTACCTGGACAGGACACAATGAGCAGTTCTTC | CASTWTGHNEQFF
TRBJ1-1 | TRBV28 | NA | NA | TGTGCCAGTGGGAGTATGAACACTGAAGCTTTCTTT | CASGSMNTEAFF
TRBJ2-7 | TRBV7-2 | NA | NA | TGTGCCAGCAGCTTTCGCAGGGACTACGAGCAGTACTTC | CASSFRRDYEQYF
TRBJ1-2 | TRBV11-2 | NA | NA | TGTGCCAGCAGCCCAAGAGGGGGAGGGGGCTACACCTTC | CASSPRGGGGYTF
TRBJ2-7 | TRBV7-9 | NA | NA | TGTGCCAGCAGCGCGGATCTTGGACAAGTCAACCGCGGCCACGAGCAGTACTTC | CASSADLGQVNRGHEQYF
TRBJ1-2 | TRBV19 | NA | NA | TGTGCCAGTAGTATAGAATCAGGTTCTGGCTACACCTTC | CASSIESGSGYTF
TRBJ2-2 | TRBV29-1 | TRBD2 | NA | TGCAGCGCGAGGACTAGCGGGGGAACCGGGGAGCTGTTTTTT | CSARTSGGTGELFF
TRBJ2-3 | TRBV7-9 | NA | NA | TGTGCCAGCAGCTTGCCTCATGGGCAGGGGGGCTCAGATACGCAGTATTTT | CASSLPHGQGGSDTQYF
TRBJ2-3 | TRBV10-1 | NA | NA | TGCGCCAGCAGTGGGACAGTCACAGATACGCAGTATTTT | CASSGTVTDTQYF
TRBJ2-1 | TRBV30 | TRBD2 | NA | TGTGCCCGGAGTGCTAGCGGAGTAAATGAGCAGTTCTTC | CARSASGVNEQFF
TRBJ2-1 | TRBV4-2 | TRBD1 | NA | TGTGCCAGCAGCCAAGTTGGTACCGGGACAGTGGACAATGAGCAGTTCTTC | CASSQVGTGTVDNEQFF
TRBJ1-6 | TRBV4-2 | NA | NA | TGTGCCAGCAGCCCGGAGGCCTATAATTCACCCCTCCACTTT | CASSPEAYNSPLHF
TRBJ2-7 | TRBV11-2 | NA | NA | TGTGCCAGCAGCTTAATCGGTGGGGCTGGGAGGTACGAGCAGTACTTC | CASSLIGGAGRYEQYF
TRBJ1-2 | TRBV6-6 | NA | NA | TGTGCCAGCAGTTACTCCGGAGGGTCTGGCTACACCTTC | CASSYSGGSGYTF
TRBJ1-5 | TRBV5-1 | NA | once | TGCGCCAGCAGCCCAGACGGGACATTCTACGATCAGCCCCAGCATTTT | CASSPDGTFYDQPQHF
TRBJ2-3 | TRBV19 | NA | NA | TGTGCCAGTAGTATAGTGGCGGGCCCCACAGATACGCAGTATTTT | CASSIVAGPTDTQYF
TRBJ1-6 | TRBV25-1 | NA | NA | TGTGCCAGCAGTGCTCAGGGAAGGAATTCACCCCTCCACTTT | CASSAQGRNSPLHF
TRBJ1-6 | TRBV9 | NA | NA | TGTGCCAGCAGCGTAGGTGCTGACTTGGGTAATTCACCCCTCCACTTT | CASSVGADLGNSPLHF
TRBJ1-5 | TRBV19 | NA | NA | TGTGCCAGTTCGAGAAGGGGGTGGGGAGATTATAGCAATCAGCCCCAGCATTTT | CASSRRGWGDYSNQPQHF
TRBJ2-7 | TRBV9 | NA | NA | TGTGCCAGCAGCGTATCACCAGGGGGGTTCGGGCAGTACTTC | CASSVSPGGFGQYF
TRBJ1-3 | TRBV9 | TRBD1 | NA | TGTGCCAGCACCCTGACGGGACAGTCGGGGGGAAACACCATATATTTT | CASTLTGQSGGNTIYF
TRBJ1-3 | TRBV28 | NA | few | TGTGCCAGCAGTGCCATGAGCCTCTACTCTGGAAACACCATATATTTT | CASSAMSLYSGNTIYF
TRBJ1-1 | TRBV30 | NA | few | TGTGCCTGGAGTTACAGGGAAGCTTTCTTT | CAWSYREAFF
TRBJ2-7 | TRBV4-1 | NA | NA | TGCGCCAGCAGCCAAGAGCGGATAACCAGCTCCTACGAGCAGTACTTC | CASSQERITSSYEQYF
TRBJ1-4 | TRBV2 | TRBD1 | NA | TGTGCCAGCAGGAAGGGGGCATCAGATGAAAAACTGTTTTTT | CASRKGASDEKLFF
TRBJ2-7 | TRBV25-1 | NA | NA | TGTGCCAGCAGTGGGCCTTACGGGGGACCTAACTCCTACGAGCAGTACTTC | CASSGPYGGPNSYEQYF
TRBJ1-2 | TRBV6-5 | NA | once | TGTGCCAGCAGTTACTCGAGAGGGGGCTATGGCTACACCTTC | CASSYSRGGYGYTF
TRBJ2-3 | TRBV13 | NA | NA | TGTGCCAGCAGCTTTTCTGGAGGCCCAGATACGCAGTATTTT | CASSFSGGPDTQYF
TRBJ1-6 | TRBV30 | NA | NA | TGTGCCTGGAGGCAGGGGATCAATTCACCCCTCCACTTT | CAWRQGINSPLHF
TRBJ1-4 | TRBV6-6 | TRBD1 | few | TGTGCCAGCAGCCCAGGGGGATCTAATGAAAAACTGTTTTTT | CASSPGGSNEKLFF
TRBJ2-3 | TRBV6-1 | TRBD1 | NA | TGTGCCAGCAGTGCTTCTACAGGGGGAGATCGGGCAGATACGCAGTATTTT | CASSASTGGDRADTQYF
TRBJ2-2 | TRBV5-1 | NA | few | TGCGCCAGCAGCGCCAACCCGCTAGCTTCCGGAGGCGGGGAGCTGTTTTTT | CASSANPLASGGGELFF
TRBJ1-2 | TRBV5-4 | NA | NA | TGTGCCAGCAGCTTCGGGGTTCGTGATGGCTACACCTTC | CASSFGVRDGYTF
TRBJ2-1 | TRBV19 | NA | NA | TGTGCCAGTAGTATATACTCCGCAGGCGCGTCCTACAATGAGCAGTTCTTC | CASSIYSAGASYNEQFF
TRBJ2-5 | TRBV7-8 | NA | NA | TGTGCCAGCAGCCTCAGAGCGGTGGCTCCGAGTATCGGACGGCAGTACTTC | CASSLRAVAPSIGRQYF
TRBJ2-3 | TRBV11-2 | TRBD1 | NA | TGTGCCAGCAGCTTAGATCGGGACAGGTCTGCGCAGTATTTT | CASSLDRDRSAQYF
TRBJ2-4 | TRBV6-1 | NA | NA | TGTGCCAGCAGTGGAGGGGGAGCCAAAAACATTCAGTACTTC | CASSGGGAKNIQYF
TRBJ1-2 | TRBV7-2 | NA | NA | TGTGCCAGCAGCTTAAGTACGGCGGTCGTAAACTATGGCTACACCTTC | CASSLSTAVVNYGYTF
TRBJ1-6 | TRBV2 | NA | NA | TGTGCCAGTTTACCTAGCTCCTATAATTCACCCCTCCACTTT | CASLPSSYNSPLHF
TRBJ2-1 | TRBV28 | TRBD2 | NA | TGTGCCAGCAGTAGACTAGCGGGAAACTACAATGAGCAGTTCTTC | CASSRLAGNYNEQFF
TRBJ2-7 | TRBV6-5 | NA | NA | TGTGCCAGCATGCAGGCGTACGAGCAGTACTTC | CASMQAYEQYF
TRBJ2-5 | TRBV2 | TRBD1 | NA | TGTGCCAGCGGGGAACAGGGGATTAGCCAAGAGACCCAGTACTTC | CASGEQGISQETQYF
TRBJ2-1 | TRBV15 | TRBD2 | NA | TGTGCCACCAGCCGCCTCCGGGAGGGCAGCTCCTACAATGAGCAGTTCTTC | CATSRLREGSSYNEQFF